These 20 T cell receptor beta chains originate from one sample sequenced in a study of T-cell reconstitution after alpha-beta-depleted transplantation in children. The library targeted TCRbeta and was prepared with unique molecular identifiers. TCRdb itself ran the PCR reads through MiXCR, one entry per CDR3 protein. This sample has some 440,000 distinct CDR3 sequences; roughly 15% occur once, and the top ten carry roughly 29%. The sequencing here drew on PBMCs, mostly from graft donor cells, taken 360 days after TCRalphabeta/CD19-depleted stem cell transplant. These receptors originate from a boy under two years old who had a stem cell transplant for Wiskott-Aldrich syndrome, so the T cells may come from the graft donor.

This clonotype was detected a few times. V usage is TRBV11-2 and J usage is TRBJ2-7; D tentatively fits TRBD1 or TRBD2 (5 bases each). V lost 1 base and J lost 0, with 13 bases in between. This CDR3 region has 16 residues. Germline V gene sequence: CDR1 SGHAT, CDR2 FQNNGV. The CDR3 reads CASSLGGVKGSYEQYF. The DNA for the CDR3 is TGTGCCAGCAGCTTAGGAGGGGTGAAGGGCTCCTACGAGCAGTACTTC.

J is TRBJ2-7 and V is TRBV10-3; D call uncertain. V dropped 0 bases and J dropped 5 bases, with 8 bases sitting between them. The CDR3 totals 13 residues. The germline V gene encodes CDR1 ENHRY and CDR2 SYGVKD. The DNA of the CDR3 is TGTGCCATCAGTGAGTCGGTAGAGGACGAGCAGTACTTC. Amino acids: CAISESVEDEQYF.

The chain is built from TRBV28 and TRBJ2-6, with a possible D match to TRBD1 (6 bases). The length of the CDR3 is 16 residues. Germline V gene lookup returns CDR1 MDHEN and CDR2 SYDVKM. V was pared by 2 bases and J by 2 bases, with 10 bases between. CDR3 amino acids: CASSLQGSAGANVLTF. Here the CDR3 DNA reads TGTGCCAGCAGTTTACAGGGGTCAGCTGGGGCCAACGTCCTGACTTTC.

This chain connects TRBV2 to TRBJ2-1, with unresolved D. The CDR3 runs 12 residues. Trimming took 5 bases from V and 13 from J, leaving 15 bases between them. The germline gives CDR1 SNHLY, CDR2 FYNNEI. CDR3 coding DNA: TGTGCCAGCAGTAAATTAGCAGCCCTACAGTTCTTC. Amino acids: CASSKLAALQFF.

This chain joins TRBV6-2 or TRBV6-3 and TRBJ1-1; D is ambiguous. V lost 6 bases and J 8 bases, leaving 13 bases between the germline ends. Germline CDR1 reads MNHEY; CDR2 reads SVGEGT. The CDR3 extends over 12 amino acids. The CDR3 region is CASSWWEGEAFF. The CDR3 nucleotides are TGTGCCAGCAGCTGGTGGGAAGGAGAAGCTTTCTTT.

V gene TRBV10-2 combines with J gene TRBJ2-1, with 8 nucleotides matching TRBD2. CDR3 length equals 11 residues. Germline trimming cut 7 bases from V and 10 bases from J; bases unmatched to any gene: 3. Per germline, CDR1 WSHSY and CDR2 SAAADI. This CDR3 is CASKGGGEQFF. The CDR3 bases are TGCGCCAGCAAGGGCGGGGGGGAGCAGTTCTTC.

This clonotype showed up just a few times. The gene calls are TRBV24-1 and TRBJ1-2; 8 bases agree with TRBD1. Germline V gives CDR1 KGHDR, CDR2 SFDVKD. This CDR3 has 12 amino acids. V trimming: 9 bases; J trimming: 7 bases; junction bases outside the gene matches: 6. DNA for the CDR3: TGTGCCACCCCGGGACAGGCGTCTGGCTACACCTTC. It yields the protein CATPGQASGYTF.

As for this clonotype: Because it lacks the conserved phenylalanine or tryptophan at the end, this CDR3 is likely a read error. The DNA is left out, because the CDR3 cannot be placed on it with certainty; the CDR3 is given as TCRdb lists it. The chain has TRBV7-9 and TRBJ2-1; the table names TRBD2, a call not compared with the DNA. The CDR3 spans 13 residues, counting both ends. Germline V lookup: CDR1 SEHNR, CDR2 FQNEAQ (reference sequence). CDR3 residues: CASSLGEGLAGIL.

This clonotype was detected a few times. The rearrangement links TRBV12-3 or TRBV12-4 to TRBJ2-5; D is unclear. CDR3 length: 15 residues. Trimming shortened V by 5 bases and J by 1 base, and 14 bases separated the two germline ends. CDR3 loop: CASSPYRHSQETQYF. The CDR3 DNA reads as TGTGCCAGCAGTCCCTATAGGCACAGCCAAGAGACCCAGTACTTC.

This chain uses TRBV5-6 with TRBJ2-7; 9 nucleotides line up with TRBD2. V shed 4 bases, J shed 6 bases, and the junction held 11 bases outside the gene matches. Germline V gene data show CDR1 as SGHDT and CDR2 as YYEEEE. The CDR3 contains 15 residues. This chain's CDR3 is CASSIVPGTSSEQYF. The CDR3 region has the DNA TGTGCCAGCAGCATCGTACCCGGGACTAGCAGCGAGCAGTACTTC.

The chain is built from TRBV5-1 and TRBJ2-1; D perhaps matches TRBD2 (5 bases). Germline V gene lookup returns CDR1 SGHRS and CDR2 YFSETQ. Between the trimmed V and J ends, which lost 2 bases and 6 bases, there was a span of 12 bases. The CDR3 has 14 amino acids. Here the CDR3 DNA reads TGCGCCAGCAGCTTTATTTCACTAGGCAATGAGCAGTTCTTC. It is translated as CASSFISLGNEQFF.

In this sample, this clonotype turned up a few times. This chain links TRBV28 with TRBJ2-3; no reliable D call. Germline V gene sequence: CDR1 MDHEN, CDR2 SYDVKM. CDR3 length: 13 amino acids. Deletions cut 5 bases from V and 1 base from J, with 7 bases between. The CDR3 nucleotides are TGTGCCAGCAGTCGCCCCGGCACAGATACGCAGTATTTT. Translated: CASSRPGTDTQYF. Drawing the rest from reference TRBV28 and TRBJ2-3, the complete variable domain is DVKVTQSSRYLVKRTGEKVFLECVQDMDHENMFWYRQDPGLGLRLIYFSYDVKMKEKGDIPEGYSVSREKKERFSLILESASTNQTSMYLCASSRPGTDTQYFGPGTRLTVL.

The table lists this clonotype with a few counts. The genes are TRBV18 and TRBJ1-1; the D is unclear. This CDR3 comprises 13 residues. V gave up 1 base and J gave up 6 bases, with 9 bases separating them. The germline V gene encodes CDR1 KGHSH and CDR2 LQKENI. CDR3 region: CASSPQADSEAFF. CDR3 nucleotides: TGTGCCAGCTCACCACAAGCAGACTCTGAAGCTTTCTTT.

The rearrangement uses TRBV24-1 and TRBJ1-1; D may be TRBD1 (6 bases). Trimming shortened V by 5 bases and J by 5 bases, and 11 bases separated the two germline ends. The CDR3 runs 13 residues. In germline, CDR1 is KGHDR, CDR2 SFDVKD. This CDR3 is CATSVRQGTEAFF. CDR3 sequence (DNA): TGTGCCACCAGTGTCAGGCAGGGGACTGAAGCTTTCTTT.

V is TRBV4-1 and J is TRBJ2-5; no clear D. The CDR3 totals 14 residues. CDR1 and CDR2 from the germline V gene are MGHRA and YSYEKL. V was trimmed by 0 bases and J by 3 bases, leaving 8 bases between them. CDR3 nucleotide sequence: TGCGCCAGCAGCCAAGAAGGCAGAAAAGAGACCCAGTACTTC. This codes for CASSQEGRKETQYF.

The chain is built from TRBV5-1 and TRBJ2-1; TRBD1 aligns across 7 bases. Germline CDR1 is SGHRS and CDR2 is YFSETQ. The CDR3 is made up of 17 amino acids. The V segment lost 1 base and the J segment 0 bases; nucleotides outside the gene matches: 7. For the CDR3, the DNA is TGCGCCAGCAGCTTGCGGGCCAGGGGGTACTCCTACAATGAGCAGTTCTTC. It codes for CASSLRARGYSYNEQFF.

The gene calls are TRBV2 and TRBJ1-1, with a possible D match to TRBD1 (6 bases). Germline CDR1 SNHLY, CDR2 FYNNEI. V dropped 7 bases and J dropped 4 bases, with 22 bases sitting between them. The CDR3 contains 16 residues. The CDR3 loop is CASTEHRDELVTEAFF. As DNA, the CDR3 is TGTGCCAGCACCGAGCACAGGGATGAGCTGGTCACTGAAGCTTTCTTT.

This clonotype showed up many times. For the CDR3, the DNA is TGTGCCATCAGTGAAAGGGACAGGGGGCTCAATGAGCAGTTCTTC. Translation gives CAISERDRGLNEQFF. V and J are TRBV10-3 and TRBJ2-1, with 12 nucleotides matching TRBD1. J gave up 6 bases and V 3 bases, and 3 bases lay outside the gene matches. Germline V gives CDR1 ENHRY, CDR2 SYGVKD. The CDR3 runs 15 residues.

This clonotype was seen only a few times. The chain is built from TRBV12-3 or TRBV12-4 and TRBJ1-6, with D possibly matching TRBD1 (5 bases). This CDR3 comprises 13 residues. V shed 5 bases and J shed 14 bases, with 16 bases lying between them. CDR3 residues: CASSPSPSGALHF. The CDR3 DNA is TGTGCCAGCAGTCCCTCACCCTCGGGGGCCCTCCACTTT.

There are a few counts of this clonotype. The DNA of the CDR3 is TGTGCCAGCTCAAGGGGACAGGCTGGTGAAGCTTTCTTT. Protein product: CASSRGQAGEAFF. This chain connects TRBV18 to TRBJ1-1, with 8 bases that match TRBD1. The CDR3 has 13 residues. Losses at the gene ends were 5 bases for V and 7 bases for J; bases not matched to a gene: 6. Germline V CDR1 and CDR2: KGHSH, LQKENI.